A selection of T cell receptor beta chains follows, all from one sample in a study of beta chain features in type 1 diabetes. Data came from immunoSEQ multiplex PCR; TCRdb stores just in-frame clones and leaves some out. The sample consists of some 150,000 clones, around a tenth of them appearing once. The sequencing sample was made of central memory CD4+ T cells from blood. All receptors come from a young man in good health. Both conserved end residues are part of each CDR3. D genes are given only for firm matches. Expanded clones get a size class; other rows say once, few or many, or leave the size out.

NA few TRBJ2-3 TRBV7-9 TGTGCCAGCAGCTTATTAGCTGATACGCAGTATTTT CASSLLADTQYF
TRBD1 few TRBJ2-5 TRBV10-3 TGTGCCACTCTGAATAGAGGACAGGGCTTTCAAGAGACCCAGTACTTC CATLNRGQGFQETQYF
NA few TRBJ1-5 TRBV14 TGTGCCAGCAGCCACGCCGTCCAGGGTAATCGTCAGCCCCAGCATTTT CASSHAVQGNRQPQHF
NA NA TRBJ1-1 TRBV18 TGTGCCAGCTCAAGAACCGGCGGAGGCACTGAAGCTTTCTTT CASSRTGGGTEAFF
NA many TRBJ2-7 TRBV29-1 TGCAGCGTTGAGGGCAGGGGCTACGAGCAGTACTTC CSVEGRGYEQYF
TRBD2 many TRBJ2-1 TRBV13 TGTGCCAGCAGCTTCGTAGCGGGGAACAACAATGAGCAGTTCTTC CASSFVAGNNNEQFF
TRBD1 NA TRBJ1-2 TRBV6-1 TGTGCCAGCAGTGGTTCACAGGGGGCGCAGTATGGCTACACCTTC CASSGSQGAQYGYTF
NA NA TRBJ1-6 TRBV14 TGTGCCAGCAGCCTTTGGACAGATAATTCACCCCTCCACTTT CASSLWTDNSPLHF
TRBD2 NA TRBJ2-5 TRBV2 TGTGCCAGCAAGGCCAGCGGGGGCGGTATAAGCTTGAACTTC CASKASGGGISLNF
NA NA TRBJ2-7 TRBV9 TGTGCCAGCAGCGTAGACGGGGGAAACTACGAGCAGTACTTC CASSVDGGNYEQYF
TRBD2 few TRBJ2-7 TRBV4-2 TGTGCCAGCAGCCAGGAGTTGACTAGCGGGGGGGGTGAGCAGTACTTC CASSQELTSGGGEQYF
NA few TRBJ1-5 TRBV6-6 TGTGCCAGCAGTTACTCGGGGCAGGGTGATCAGCCCCAGCATTTT CASSYSGQGDQPQHF
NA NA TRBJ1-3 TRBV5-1 TGCGCCAGCAGCAAGACGGGGGATCTAAACACCATATATTTT CASSKTGDLNTIYF
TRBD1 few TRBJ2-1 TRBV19 TGTGCCAGTACCCAAACAGGGGGCAATGAGCAGTTCTTC CASTQTGGNEQFF
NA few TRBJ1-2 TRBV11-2 TGTGCCAGCAACACCGGGGGTCTCACCCCCTTAACCTTC CASNTGGLTPLTF
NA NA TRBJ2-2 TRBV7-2 TGTGCCAGCAGCGAACGAGTAGCCGGGGAGCTGTTTTTT CASSERVAGELFF
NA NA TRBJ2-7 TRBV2 TGTGCCAGCAGTGAGGGAGAAGCGATTCTTTACGAGCAGTACTTC CASSEGEAILYEQYF
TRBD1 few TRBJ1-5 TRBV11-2 TGTGCCAGCAGCTCGGACAGGGGAAGCAATCAGCCCCAGCATTTT CASSSDRGSNQPQHF
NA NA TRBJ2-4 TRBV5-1 TGCGCCAGCAGCTTGGGGGGCGCGATTTCTAACATTCAGTACTTC CASSLGGAISNIQYF
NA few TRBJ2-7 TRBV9 TGTGCCAGCAGCGTAGATCAGGGGCGCGGATACGAGCAGTACTTC CASSVDQGRGYEQYF
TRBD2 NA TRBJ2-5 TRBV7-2 TGTGCCAGCAGCCTCCAGCGGGGATGGGAGACCCAGTACTTC CASSLQRGWETQYF
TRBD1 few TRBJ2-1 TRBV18 TGTGCCAGCTCACCATCGACAGGGATTGAGCAGTTCTTC CASSPSTGIEQFF
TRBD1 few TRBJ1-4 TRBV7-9 TGTGCCAGCAGCACCGGACAGGGCACTAATGAAAAACTGTTTTTT CASSTGQGTNEKLFF
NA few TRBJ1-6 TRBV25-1 TGTGCCAGCAGTGAATTGGGCCGTAGGAATTCACCCCTCCACTTT CASSELGRRNSPLHF
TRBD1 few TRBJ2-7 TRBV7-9 TGTGCCAGCAGCCCCCGGACAGGGGGTTTTTTAAGCGAGCAGTACTTC CASSPRTGGFLSEQYF
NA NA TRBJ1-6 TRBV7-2 TGTGCCAGCAGCCCGACAGCCTCCAGCTCCTATAATTCACCCCTCCACTTT CASSPTASSSYNSPLHF
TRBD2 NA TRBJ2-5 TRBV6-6 TGTGCCAGCAGTTACGGGCGGGGGGAAGAGACCCAGTACTTC CASSYGRGEETQYF
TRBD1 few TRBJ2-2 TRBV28 TGTGCCAGCATCACCTCGGGACAGGGGGCTGCCGGGGAGCTGTTTTTT CASITSGQGAAGELFF
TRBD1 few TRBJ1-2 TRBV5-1 TGCGCCAGCAGCCGGGGGACAGGGGCGAACTATGGCTACACCTTC CASSRGTGANYGYTF
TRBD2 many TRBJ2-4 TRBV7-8 TGTGCCAGCAGCTTGGGACTAGCGGTAAACATTCAGTACTTC CASSLGLAVNIQYF
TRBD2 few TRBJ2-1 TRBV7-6 TGTGCCAGCAGCTTAGCCGGATTAGCGGGGGGGTACAATGAGCAGTTCTTC CASSLAGLAGGYNEQFF
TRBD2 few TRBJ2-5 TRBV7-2 TGTGCCAGCAGCCCTCCCGGGACTAGGAGCGAGACCCAGTACTTC CASSPPGTRSETQYF